Following are 17 T cell receptor beta chains from one sample sequenced in a study of blood T cell repertoires in COVID-19. Libraries were prepared by immunoSEQ multiplex PCR; TCRdb keeps only in-frame clonotypes and omits some of them. The sample records about 20,000 clones, 79% being singletons. Sequences were obtained from peripheral blood. The receptors were sampled from a man of 80 years or more with acute or convalescent COVID-19.

J is TRBJ2-5 and V is TRBV3-1 (or the pseudogene TRBV3-2), with TRBD2 as a possible D gene (6 bases). The CDR3 is 15 residues long. Trimming took off 4 bases at V and 5 bases at J, with 17 bases between the two ends. CDR1 is LGHDT and CDR2 is YNNKEL in the germline V gene (reference sequence). The CDR3 sequence: CASSPSGAQRETQYF. CDR3 coding DNA: TGTGCCAGCAGCCCTTCGGGAGCCCAACGGGAGACCCAGTACTTC.

The chain uses TRBV6-2 or TRBV6-3 and TRBJ2-7, with D tentatively TRBD2 (5 bases). V lost 6 bases to trimming and J lost 7 bases, with 13 bases between them. This CDR3 has 12 amino acids. Germline-derived CDR1 and CDR2 are MNHEY and SVGEGT. The CDR3 DNA follows: TGTGCCAGCAGCCCTGGGGAGTGGGAGCAGTACTTC. As protein: CASSPGEWEQYF.

V gene TRBV2 combines with J gene TRBJ1-2; D gene ambiguous. This CDR3 spans 14 amino acids. Trimming left V 4 bases short and J 1 base short, with 10 bases between. CDR1 and CDR2 from the germline V gene are SNHLY and FYNNEI. In DNA, the CDR3 is TGTGCCAGCAGTGTTATCAGTCTTAACTATGGCTACACCTTC. Its translation: CASSVISLNYGYTF.

This chain links TRBV6-6 with TRBJ1-5; no reliable D call. Germline CDR1 is MNHNY and CDR2 is SVGAGI (reference sequence). This CDR3 has 14 residues. Trimming shortened V by 2 bases and J by 5 bases, and 10 bases separated the two germline ends. CDR3 sequence: CASSYGRGDQPQHF. The CDR3, as DNA: TGTGCCAGCAGTTACGGACGGGGTGATCAGCCCCAGCATTTT.

The rearrangement joins TRBV12-5 to TRBJ1-2, with D tentatively TRBD1 (6 bases). CDR3 length: 17 residues. The V and J ends lost 3 bases and 4 bases respectively, with 21 bases between them. Germline-derived CDR1 and CDR2 are LGHNT and FRNRAP. CDR3 sequence (DNA): TGTGCTAGTGGTTTCCCCCACGGACAGACGGCTAGCTATGGCTACACCTTC. As protein: CASGFPHGQTASYGYTF. Full variable domain (missing parts from reference TRBV12-5 and TRBJ1-2): DARVTQTPRHKVTEMGQEVTMRCQPILGHNTVFWYRQTMMQGLELLAYFRNRAPLDDSGMPKDRFSAEMPDATLATLKIQPSEPRDSAVYFCASGFPHGQTASYGYTFGSGTRLTVV.

The chain employs TRBV14 and TRBJ1-1; D call uncertain. The germline V gene encodes CDR1 SGHDN and CDR2 FVKESK. The CDR3 consists of 13 residues. Trimming stripped 5 bases from V and 4 bases from J, with 11 bases between. CDR3 protein: CASSETEVTEAFF. Here the CDR3 DNA reads TGTGCCAGCAGCGAAACAGAAGTCACTGAAGCTTTCTTT.

V is TRBV10-3 and J is TRBJ1-5; 8 nucleotides align to TRBD1. Germline CDR1 ENHRY, CDR2 SYGVKD. The CDR3 is made up of 17 amino acids. V dropped 0 bases and J dropped 0; count of bases not matched to a gene: 4. Written as DNA, the CDR3 is TGTGCCATCAGTGAGTCGCAGGGGGCGGGTAGCAATCAGCCCCAGCATTTT. It yields the protein CAISESQGAGSNQPQHF.

This chain uses TRBV19 with TRBJ2-1; TRBD2 agrees at 11 bases. V dropped 7 bases and J dropped 0; count of bases not matched to a gene: 17. The CDR3 runs to 20 residues. The germline V gene has CDR1 LNHDA and CDR2 SQIVND (reference sequence). The CDR3 nucleotides are TGTGCCAGTACCCGAGTAGGACTAGCGGGTCGAATGAGCTCCTACAATGAGCAGTTCTTC. This sequence encodes CASTRVGLAGRMSSYNEQFF.

This rearrangement joins TRBV2 to TRBJ2-1; 9 positions match TRBD1. Germline trimming cut 2 bases from V and 3 bases from J; bases unmatched to any gene: 2. Germline V gives CDR1 SNHLY, CDR2 FYNNEI. The length of the CDR3 is 15 residues. CDR3 amino acids: CASSETGQGYNEQFF. The CDR3 region has the DNA TGTGCCAGCAGTGAAACGGGACAGGGCTACAATGAGCAGTTCTTC.

The chain has TRBV30 and TRBJ1-6, with TRBD1 as a possible D gene (5 bases). Trimming stripped 3 bases from V and 11 bases from J, with 11 bases between. CDR1 and CDR2 from the germline V gene are GTSNPN and SVGIG (reference sequence). This CDR3 is 12 amino acids long. The CDR3 DNA follows: TGTGCCTGGAGGAGTAGGGGAACACCCCTCCACTTT. Protein: CAWRSRGTPLHF.

The rearrangement links TRBV25-1 to TRBJ1-3; possibly TRBD1 for D (6 bases). Trimming removed 2 bases from V and 3 bases from J, with 17 bases in between. The CDR3 totals 17 residues. The germline V gene encodes CDR1 MGHDK and CDR2 SYGVNS. CDR3 sequence: CASSEPRGARSGNTIYF. The CDR3 region has the DNA TGTGCCAGCAGTGAACCACGGGGGGCCCGCAGTGGAAACACCATATATTTT. Filled out from reference TRBV25-1 and TRBJ1-3, the complete variable domain reads EADIYQTPRYLVIGTGKKITLECSQTMGHDKMYWYQQDPGMELHLIHYSYGVNSTEKGDLSSESTVSRIRTEHFPLTLESARPSHTSQYLCASSEPRGARSGNTIYFGEGSWLTVV.

CDR3 sequence reads: CASSTQLAANTGELFF. CDR3 in DNA: TGTGCCAGCAGCACCCAATTAGCGGCCAACACCGGGGAGCTGTTTTTT. This chain connects TRBV7-9 to TRBJ2-2; D is possibly TRBD2 (6 bases). The V and J ends lost 5 bases and 2 bases respectively, with 15 bases between them. The CDR3 is 16 amino acids. Germline V gene data show CDR1 as SEHNR and CDR2 as FQNEAQ (reference sequence). The full variable domain, rest sourced from reference TRBV7-9 and TRBJ2-2, is DTGVSQNPRHKITKRGQNVTFRCDPISEHNRLYWYRQTLGQGPEFLTYFQNEAQLEKSRLLSDRFSAERPKGSFSTLEIQRTEQGDSAMYLCASSTQLAANTGELFFGEGSRLTVL.

The V and J genes are TRBV10-2 and TRBJ1-3, with 8 bases identical to TRBD1. This CDR3 spans 16 amino acids. The germline V gene has CDR1 WSHSY and CDR2 SAAADI. J was trimmed by 1 base and V by 2 bases; bases with no gene match: 4. CDR3 amino acids: CASSEQDRASGNTIYF. CDR3 sequence (DNA): TGCGCCAGCAGTGAGCAGGACAGGGCGTCTGGAAACACCATATATTTT.

This rearrangement joins TRBV10-2 to TRBJ2-7; 7 bases fit TRBD1. CDR1 is WSHSY, CDR2 SAAADI, per germline. V dropped 5 bases and J dropped 5; count of bases not matched to a gene: 6. This CDR3 is built from 13 residues. DNA of the CDR3: TGCGCCAGCAGTCACAGGGGTCCCCACGAGCAGTACGTC. Residues: CASSHRGPHEQYV.

This clone was counted only a few times. This sample includes further DNA sequences coding for the same CDR3. The genes are TRBV24-1 and TRBJ1-1; a possible D gene is TRBD1 (6 bases). Germline V CDR1 and CDR2: KGHDR, SFDVKD. The CDR3 sequence is 13 residues long. V was clipped by 7 bases and J by 0 bases, with 8 bases between them. CDR3 sequence (DNA): TGTGCCACCAGGGGACAAATGAACACTGAAGCTTTCTTT. Its translation: CATRGQMNTEAFF.

This rearrangement joins TRBV19 to TRBJ2-1; 9 positions agree with TRBD2. The CDR3 spans 15 residues. The ends lost 3 bases at V and 10 bases at J; junction bases unmatched: 10. In germline, CDR1 is LNHDA, CDR2 SQIVND (reference sequence). The CDR3 is CASSMRASGTMEQFF. CDR3 coding DNA: TGTGCCAGTAGTATGAGGGCTAGCGGGACTATGGAGCAGTTCTTC.

There are a few counts of this clone. CDR3 region: CASSRGRADTGELFF. In nucleotides, the CDR3 is TGTGCCAGTAGTAGAGGGAGGGCGGACACCGGGGAGCTGTTTTTT. The chain couples TRBV19 to TRBJ2-2, with TRBD2 identical over 7 bases. CDR1 LNHDA and CDR2 SQIVND come from the germline V gene (reference sequence). Unmatched junction bases numbered 5, after V lost 4 bases and J lost 3 bases. The CDR3 has 15 amino acids. Variable domain in full (rest from reference TRBV19 and TRBJ2-2): DGGITQSPKYLFRKEGQNVTLSCEQNLNHDAMYWYRQDPGQGLRLIYYSQIVNDFQKGDIAEGYSVSREKKESFPLTVTSAQKNPTAFYLCASSRGRADTGELFFGEGSRLTVL.